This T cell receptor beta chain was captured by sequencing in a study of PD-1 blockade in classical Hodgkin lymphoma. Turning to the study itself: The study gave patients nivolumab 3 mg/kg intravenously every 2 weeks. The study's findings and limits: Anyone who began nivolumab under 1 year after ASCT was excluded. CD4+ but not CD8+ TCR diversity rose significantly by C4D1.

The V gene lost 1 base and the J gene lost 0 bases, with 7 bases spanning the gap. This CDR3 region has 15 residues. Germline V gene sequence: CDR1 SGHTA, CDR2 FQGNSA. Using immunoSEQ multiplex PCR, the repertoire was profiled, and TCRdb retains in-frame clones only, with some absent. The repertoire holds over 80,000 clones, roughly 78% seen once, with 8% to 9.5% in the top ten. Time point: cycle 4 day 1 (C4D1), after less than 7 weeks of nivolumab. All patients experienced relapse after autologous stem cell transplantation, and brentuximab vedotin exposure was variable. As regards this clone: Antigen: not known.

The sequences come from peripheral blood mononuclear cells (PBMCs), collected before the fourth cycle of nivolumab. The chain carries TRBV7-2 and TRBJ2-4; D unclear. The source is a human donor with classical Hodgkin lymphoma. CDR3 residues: CASSLEGLAKNIQYF. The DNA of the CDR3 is TGTGCCAGCAGCTTAGAGGGTTTAGCCAAAAACATTCAGTACTTC. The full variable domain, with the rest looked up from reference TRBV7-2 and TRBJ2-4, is GAGVSQSPSNKVTEKGKDVELRCDPISGHTALYWYRQSLGQGLEFLIYFQGNSAPDKSGLPSDRFSAERTGGSVSTLTIQRTQQEDSAVYLCASSLEGLAKNIQYFGAGTRLSVL.